The TCR beta chain under discussion was sequenced for a study of identifying expanded T cells in peripheral blood. The CDR3 has 15 residues. The V gene's germline CDR1 is SGHTA and CDR2 FQGNSA. V lost 4 bases and J lost 0, with 9 bases in between. TCRdb keeps only in-frame clones here, not all; method: immunoSEQ multiplex PCR. The sample lists tens of thousands of clones; roughly 88% were seen once. This rearrangement joins TRBV7-2 to TRBJ2-2, with no clear D. This sequence originates from a person aged 18 to 70 in good health. The sample comprised blood. The DNA for the CDR3 is TGTGCCAGCAGCTCGGTAGGCCCGAACACCGGGGAGCTGTTTTTT. Residues: CASSSVGPNTGELFF.